This T cell receptor beta chain was sequenced for a study of human T cells and chemical hapten exposure (dated by TCRdb to about 2021). About the investigation overall: For sensitization, 2% DPC in acetone was applied to a 2 cm by 2 cm area of upper inner arm skin. Weekly therapeutic DPC doses were additionally applied to the scalp of patients throughout the approximately 25-week study period. Patch tests used Finn chambers with 0.01% DPC on the upper back, scored after 6 days by International Contact Dermatitis Research Group standards. The patient cohort, mostly female, included alopecia areata with under or over 50% scalp involvement, alopecia totalis and alopecia universalis. Libraries were combined into a pool for sequencing, and differences in TCR yield between samples came mainly from small differences in library volumes within the pool. This study followed changes in the peripheral blood TCR repertoire in vivo during primary and secondary sensitization of alopecia patients to the hapten diphenylcyclopropenone (DPC). Patient blood was sampled pre-sensitization (week 0) and at 2, 6 and about 24 weeks after DPC sensitization. For TCR sequencing, blood came from over 25 alopecia patients at anywhere from one to four time points (pre-sensitization, 2, 6 and 24 weeks). Paper-wide results and their limitations: Alopecia, a presumed autoimmune disease, was present in all patients, so the immune response of the patients might differ from that of healthy individuals. No change with DPC sensitization was found in the number of TCRs above 1 in 1000 frequency, and no evidence of global repertoire structure alterations was found. A positive correlation was found between the number of PT1 expanded TCRs and patch test score, with significance reached at thresholds 8, 16 and 32 but not 4. Repeated subsampling changed both the strength of the expansion versus patch-test correlation and the threshold at which the correlation became significant. Significantly more large CDR3 similarity clusters were formed by expanded TCRs than by pre-sensitization or healthy control sets, consistent with antigen-driven responses.

The library was produced with RACE. The sequencer listed for this sample is NextSeq 500. During library preparation, unique molecular identifiers were attached to individual cDNA molecules so that TCRs could be counted quantitatively and reproducibly. Each blood RNA sample was used to sequence both TCR alpha and TCR beta chains. Under the source paper's analysis protocol: Samples had a median of roughly 100,000 TCRs, with a range from roughly 23,224 to 700,000. The Decombinator software suite was used to annotate the V, J and CDR3 of the TCR reads. For the PS versus PT1 abundance plots, all samples were subsampled to the same number of TCRs (28,000). Expanded TCRs were defined as absent before sensitization and observed at least eight times at the 2-week time point. TCRdb redid the processing of the public reads, applying fastp at Q25 and MiXCR, and retained in-frame beta chains. Every entry covers one CDR3 protein and lists the most common genes and DNA from its rows. The V and J calls follow TCRdb's processing rather than the paper's. This sample comprises approximately 82,000 distinct CDR3 sequences, less than 8% of them detected only once. 1.3% of the sample is held by the ten biggest clonotypes.

At least ten counts were recorded for this clonotype. What this receptor recognizes is not known. No base qualities exist here, and no much larger clone lies one base off it. What this sample's time point label stands for: patch test 2, 6 weeks after DPC sensitization. The treatment or condition label corresponds to: therapeutic diphenylcyclopropenone sensitization with weekly scalp DPC. Blood at each patch-test visit was drawn before the patch test was applied. Patients were eligible if aged 18 to 70, diagnosed with alopecia and judged suitable for DPC therapy, and pregnant patients were excluded. Total RNA was extracted from unfractionated whole blood that had been collected in Tempus Blood RNA tubes. The material sequenced was whole blood, taken in connection with sensitization to the hapten diphenylcyclopropenone (DPC). The TCR sequence derives from a young woman with alopecia areata. Some clones in this sample may be carry-over from other donors' samples.

The DNA reads as follows: TGCAGCGTTGAGTGGTCAGGGGAAGGCTACACCTTC. Its protein is CSVEWSGEGYTF. This chain joins TRBV29-1 to TRBJ1-2; TRBD1 might be the D gene, on 6 matching bases. For CDR1 and CDR2, the germline V gene lists SQVTM and ANQGSEA. From its cysteine to its phenylalanine, the CDR3 spans 12 amino acids. Only CDR3 DNA is held: 36 bases, read in frame from base 1. V is pared back by 3 bases and J by 8 bases, with 13 bases lying between the germline termini.